This T cell receptor beta chain is from a study of T cells in Graves' hyperthyroidism and ophthalmopathy. It was RNA transcripts that yielded the amplified TCR beta CDR3 regions. The HTBI primer set was used in a first-round RT-PCR of the TCR CDR3. TCRdb recomputed calls from the multiplex PCR reads with MiXCR, one row per CDR3 protein. The repertoire includes roughly 380,000 distinct CDR3 sequences, 15% to 20% of them detected once, and roughly 16% sits in the top ten. Exclusion criteria comprised uncontrolled infection, other autoimmune disease, pregnancy or lactation. This CDR3 has 16 amino acids.

Source material: blood. The TCR originated in a woman between 35 and 50 years old with Graves' ophthalmopathy. The chain links TRBV26 to TRBJ2-7; the D call TRBD1 from the table was never checked on the DNA. TRBV26 is a documented pseudogene. Written as DNA, the CDR3 is TGTGCCAGCAGCCCACTCCCGCGGGGGCGCAGGCTCGAGCAGTACTTC. This translates into CASSPLPRGRRLEQYF.